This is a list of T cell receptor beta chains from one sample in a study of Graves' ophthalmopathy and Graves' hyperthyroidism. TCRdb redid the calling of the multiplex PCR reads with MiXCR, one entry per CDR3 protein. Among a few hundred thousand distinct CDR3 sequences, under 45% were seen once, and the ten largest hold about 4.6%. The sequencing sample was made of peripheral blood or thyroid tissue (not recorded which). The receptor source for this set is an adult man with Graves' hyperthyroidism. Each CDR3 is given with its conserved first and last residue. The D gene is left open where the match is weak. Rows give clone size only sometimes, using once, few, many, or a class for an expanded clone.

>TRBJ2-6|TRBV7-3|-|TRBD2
CASSTGLAGGPRGANVLTF
TGTGCCAGCAGCACGGGACTAGCGGGAGGGCCTCGTGGGGCCAACGTCCTGACTTTC
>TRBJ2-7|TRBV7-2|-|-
CASSQKVETQRKYF
TGTGCCAGCAGCCAAAAGGTGGAGACCCAAAGGAAGTACTTC
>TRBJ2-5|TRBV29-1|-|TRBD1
CSVDGTGGDATQYF
TGCAGCGTTGATGGGACAGGGGGCGATGCGACCCAGTACTTC
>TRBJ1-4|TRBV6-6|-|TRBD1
CASSPDRDGKLFF
TGTGCCAGCAGTCCGGACAGGGACGGAAAACTGTTTTTT
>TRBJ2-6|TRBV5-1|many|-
CASSLDSGANVLTF
TGCGCCAGCAGCTTGGACTCTGGGGCCAACGTCCTGACTTTC
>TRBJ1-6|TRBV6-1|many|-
CASRTRTDSPLHF
TGTGCCAGCAGAACCAGGACCGACTCGCCCCTCCACTTT
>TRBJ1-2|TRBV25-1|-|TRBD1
CASSLSSDRGGYGYTF
TGTGCCAGCAGCCTCAGCTCGGACAGGGGGGGCTATGGCTACACCTTC
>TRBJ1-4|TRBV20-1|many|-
CSARGVDPFNEKLFF
TGCAGTGCTAGAGGGGTGGACCCCTTTAATGAAAAACTGTTTTTT
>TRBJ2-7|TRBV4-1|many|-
CASSQDRFYEQYF
TGCGCCAGCAGCCAAGACCGATTCTACGAGCAGTACTTC
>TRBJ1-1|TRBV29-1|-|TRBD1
CSTGQGFAEAFF
TGCAGCACCGGACAGGGGTTTGCTGAAGCTTTCTTT
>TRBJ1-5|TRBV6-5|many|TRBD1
CASSGGQGGNQPQHF
TGTGCCAGCAGTGGGGGACAGGGAGGCAATCAGCCCCAGCATTTT
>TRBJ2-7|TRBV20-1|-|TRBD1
CSAPRDRDRAYEQYF
TGCAGTGCTCCGCGGGACAGGGATAGGGCCTACGAGCAGTACTTC
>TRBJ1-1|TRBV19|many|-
CASSNSGLTEAFF
TGTGCCAGTAGTAATTCAGGGCTCACTGAAGCTTTCTTT
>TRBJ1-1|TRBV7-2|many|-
CASSFRTPPRVRWYTEAFF
TGTGCCAGCAGCTTCCGAACTCCTCCAAGGGTAAGATGGTACACTGAAGCTTTCTTT
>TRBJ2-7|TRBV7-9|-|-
CASSLSDKTYEQYF
TGTGCCAGCAGCTTATCGGACAAGACCTACGAGCAGTACTTC
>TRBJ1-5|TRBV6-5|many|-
CASSPGTRAHQPQHF
TGTGCCAGCAGTCCTGGGACAAGGGCTCATCAGCCCCAGCATTTT
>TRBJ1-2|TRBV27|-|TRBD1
CASRNRGQGYTF
TGTGCCAGCAGAAACAGGGGACAGGGCTACACCTTC
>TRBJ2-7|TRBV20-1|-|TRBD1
CSGTGPYEQYF
TGCAGTGGGACAGGTCCCTACGAGCAGTACTTC
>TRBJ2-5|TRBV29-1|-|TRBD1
CSVGQGTGETQYF
TGCAGCGTTGGACAGGGAACGGGGGAGACCCAGTACTTC
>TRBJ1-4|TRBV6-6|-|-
CASSFRRPQGIATNEKLFF
TGTGCCAGCAGTTTCCGGCGGCCCCAAGGGATTGCAACTAATGAAAAACTGTTTTTT
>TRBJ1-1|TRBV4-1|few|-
CASSQDQAVNTEAFF
TGCGCCAGCAGCCAAGATCAAGCGGTGAACACTGAAGCTTTCTTT
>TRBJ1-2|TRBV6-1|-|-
CASSYSTGPGNTF
TGTGCCAGCAGTTACTCCACAGGGCCTGGAAACACCTTC
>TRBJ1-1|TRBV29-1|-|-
CSAPGLNTEAFF
TGCAGCGCACCTGGGCTGAACACTGAAGCTTTCTTT
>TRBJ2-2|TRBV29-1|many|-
CSVSGTSNTGELFF
TGCAGCGTTTCCGGGACAAGTAACACCGGGGAGCTGTTTTTT
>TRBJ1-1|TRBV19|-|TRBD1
CASSPRDRGTEAFF
TGTGCCAGTAGTCCCCGGGACAGGGGCACTGAAGCTTTCTTT
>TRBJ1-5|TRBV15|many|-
CATSRIQQAGNQPQHF
TGTGCCACCAGCAGGATCCAACAGGCGGGCAATCAGCCCCAGCATTTT
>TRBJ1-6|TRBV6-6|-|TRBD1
CASSWDRVQSPLHF
TGTGCCAGCAGCTGGGACAGGGTCCAATCACCCCTCCACTTT
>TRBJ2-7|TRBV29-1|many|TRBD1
CSVEGDRPYEQYF
TGCAGCGTTGAAGGGGACAGGCCGTACGAGCAGTACTTC
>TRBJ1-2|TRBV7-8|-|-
CASSSAGGLHNYGYTF
TGTGCCAGCAGCTCGGCCGGGGGTCTTCATAACTATGGCTACACCTTC
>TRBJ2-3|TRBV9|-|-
CASSLQQGMGSSTDTQYF
TGTGCCAGCAGCCTCCAACAGGGAATGGGCTCTAGCACAGATACGCAGTATTTT
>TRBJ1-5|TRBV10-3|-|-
CAFSEGLGQPQHF
TGTGCCTTCAGTGAAGGGTTGGGACAGCCCCAGCATTTT
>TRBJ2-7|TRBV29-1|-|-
CSSYSESYEQYF
TGCAGCAGTTACTCCGAGTCCTACGAGCAGTACTTC
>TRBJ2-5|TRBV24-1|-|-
CATSDPHRETQYF
TGTGCCACCAGTGATCCCCACCGAGAGACCCAGTACTTC
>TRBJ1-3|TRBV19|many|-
CASSATGPGNTIYF
TGTGCCAGTAGTGCGACAGGTCCGGGAAACACCATATATTTT
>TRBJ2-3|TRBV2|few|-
CASSDRGFYMTQYF
TGTGCCAGCAGTGACCGGGGATTCTATATGACGCAGTATTTT
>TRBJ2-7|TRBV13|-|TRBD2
CASSPPVSGGDEQYF
TGTGCCAGCTCACCACCCGTCTCGGGGGGGGACGAGCAGTACTTC
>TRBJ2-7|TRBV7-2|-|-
CASSLAVHPGMGNEQYF
TGTGCCAGCAGCTTAGCGGTCCATCCCGGGATGGGTAATGAGCAGTACTTC
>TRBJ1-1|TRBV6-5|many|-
CASSGGFEAFF
TGTGCCAGCAGTGGGGGGTTCGAAGCTTTCTTT
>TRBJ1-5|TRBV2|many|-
CASSGQQNQPQHF
TGTGCCAGCAGTGGACAGCAAAATCAGCCCCAGCATTTT